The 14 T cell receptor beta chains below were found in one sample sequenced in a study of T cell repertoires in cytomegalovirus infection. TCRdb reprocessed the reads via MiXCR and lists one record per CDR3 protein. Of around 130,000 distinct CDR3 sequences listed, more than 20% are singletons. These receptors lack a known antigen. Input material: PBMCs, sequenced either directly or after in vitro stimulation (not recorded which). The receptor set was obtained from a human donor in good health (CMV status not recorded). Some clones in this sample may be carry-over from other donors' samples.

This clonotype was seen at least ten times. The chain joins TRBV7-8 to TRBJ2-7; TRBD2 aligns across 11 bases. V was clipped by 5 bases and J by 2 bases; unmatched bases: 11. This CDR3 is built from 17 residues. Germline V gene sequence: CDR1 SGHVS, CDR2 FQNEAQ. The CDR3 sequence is CASSTRPTSGITYEQYV. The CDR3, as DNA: TGTGCCAGCAGCACCCGCCCGACTAGCGGGATTACCTACGAGCAGTACGTC.

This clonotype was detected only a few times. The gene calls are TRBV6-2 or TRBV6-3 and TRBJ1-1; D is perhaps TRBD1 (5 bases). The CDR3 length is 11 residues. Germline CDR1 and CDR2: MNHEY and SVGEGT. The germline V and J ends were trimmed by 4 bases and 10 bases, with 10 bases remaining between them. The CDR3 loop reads CASSSDSIAFF. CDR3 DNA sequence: TGTGCCAGCAGTTCCGACAGTATAGCTTTCTTT.

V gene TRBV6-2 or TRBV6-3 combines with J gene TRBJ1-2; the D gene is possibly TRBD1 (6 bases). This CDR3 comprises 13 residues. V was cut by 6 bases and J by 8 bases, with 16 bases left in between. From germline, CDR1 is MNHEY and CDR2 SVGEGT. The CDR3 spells CASSRGQGVGYTF. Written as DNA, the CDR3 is TGTGCCAGCAGCCGGGGGCAGGGTGTCGGCTACACCTTC.

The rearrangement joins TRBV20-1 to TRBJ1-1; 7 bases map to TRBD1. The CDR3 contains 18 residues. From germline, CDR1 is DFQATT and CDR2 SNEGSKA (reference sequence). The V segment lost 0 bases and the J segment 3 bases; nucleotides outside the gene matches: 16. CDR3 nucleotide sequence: TGCAGTGCTAGAGATATCTTGAAGGGGGCGCGGTATGACACTGAAGCTTTCTTT. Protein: CSARDILKGARYDTEAFF.

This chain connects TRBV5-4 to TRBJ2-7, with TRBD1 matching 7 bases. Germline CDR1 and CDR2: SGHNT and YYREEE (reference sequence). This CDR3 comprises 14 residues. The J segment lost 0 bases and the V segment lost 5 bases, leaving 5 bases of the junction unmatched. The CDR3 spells CASRRDSDSYEQYV. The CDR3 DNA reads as TGTGCCAGCAGAAGGGACAGCGACTCCTACGAGCAGTACGTC.

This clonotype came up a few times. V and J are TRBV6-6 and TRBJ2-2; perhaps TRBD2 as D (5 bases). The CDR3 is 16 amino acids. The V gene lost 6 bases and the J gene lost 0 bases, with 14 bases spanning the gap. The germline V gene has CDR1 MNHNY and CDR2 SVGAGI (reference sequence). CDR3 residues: CASSSSLGANTGELFF. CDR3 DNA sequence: TGTGCCAGCAGCTCGTCCCTCGGGGCGAACACCGGGGAGCTGTTTTTT.

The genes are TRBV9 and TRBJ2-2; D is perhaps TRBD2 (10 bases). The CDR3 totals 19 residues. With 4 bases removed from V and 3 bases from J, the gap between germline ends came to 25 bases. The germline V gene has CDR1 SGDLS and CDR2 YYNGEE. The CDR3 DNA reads TGTGCCAGCAGCCCGCGGGACAGGGTCGGACTAGCGGACACCGGGGAGCTGTTTTTT. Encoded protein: CASSPRDRVGLADTGELFF.

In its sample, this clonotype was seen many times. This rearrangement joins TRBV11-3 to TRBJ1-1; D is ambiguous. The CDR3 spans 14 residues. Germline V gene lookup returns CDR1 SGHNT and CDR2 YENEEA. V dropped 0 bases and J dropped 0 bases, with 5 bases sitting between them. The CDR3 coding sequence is TGTGCCAGCAGCTTAGAGGCCCTGAACACTGAAGCTTTCTTT. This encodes CASSLEALNTEAFF.

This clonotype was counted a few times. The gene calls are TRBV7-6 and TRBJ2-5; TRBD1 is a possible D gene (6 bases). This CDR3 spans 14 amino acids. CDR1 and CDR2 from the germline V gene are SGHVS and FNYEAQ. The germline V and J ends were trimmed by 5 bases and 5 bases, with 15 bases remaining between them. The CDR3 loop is CASSEQGGRETQYF. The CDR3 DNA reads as TGTGCCAGCAGCGAACAGGGCGGCCGGGAGACCCAGTACTTC.

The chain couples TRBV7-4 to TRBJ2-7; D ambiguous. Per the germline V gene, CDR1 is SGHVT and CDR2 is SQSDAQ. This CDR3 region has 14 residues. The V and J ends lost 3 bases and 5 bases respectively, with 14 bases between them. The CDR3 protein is CASSFGSSVHEQYF. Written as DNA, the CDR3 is TGTGCCAGCAGCTTTGGCAGTTCGGTCCACGAGCAGTACTTC.

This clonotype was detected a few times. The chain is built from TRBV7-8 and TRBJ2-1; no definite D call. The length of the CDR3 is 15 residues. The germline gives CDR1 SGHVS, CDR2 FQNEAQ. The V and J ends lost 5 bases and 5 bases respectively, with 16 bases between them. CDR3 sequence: CASSPPQPLNNEQFF. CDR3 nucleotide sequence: TGTGCCAGCAGCCCCCCCCAGCCCTTAAACAATGAGCAGTTCTTC.

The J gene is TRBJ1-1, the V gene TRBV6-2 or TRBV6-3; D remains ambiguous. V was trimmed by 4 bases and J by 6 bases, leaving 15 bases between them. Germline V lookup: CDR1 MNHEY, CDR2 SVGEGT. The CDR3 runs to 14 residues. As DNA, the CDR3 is TGTGCCAGCAGTTGGGTCTTGGGAACCTCTGAAGCTTTCTTT. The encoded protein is CASSWVLGTSEAFF.

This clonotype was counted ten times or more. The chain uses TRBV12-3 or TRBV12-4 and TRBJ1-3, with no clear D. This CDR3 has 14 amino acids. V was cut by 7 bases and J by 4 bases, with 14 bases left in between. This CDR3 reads CASTDPGYGNTIYF. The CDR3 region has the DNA TGTGCCAGCACCGACCCGGGATACGGAAACACCATATATTTT.

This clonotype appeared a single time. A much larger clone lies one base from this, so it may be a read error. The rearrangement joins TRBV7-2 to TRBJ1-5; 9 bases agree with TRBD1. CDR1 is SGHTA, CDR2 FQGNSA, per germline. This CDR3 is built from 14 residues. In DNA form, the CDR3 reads TGTGCCAGCAGCTCGGGACAGGGATCTCAGCCCCGGCATTTT. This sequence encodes CASSSGQGSQPRHF.